Sequencing of this T cell receptor beta chain was carried out in a study of regulatory T cells in long-lasting Graves disease. Time point given: persistent/refractory GD, antithyroid drugs over 5 years with positive TRAb. Extracted RNA from PBMCs served as the source of the TCR library. The V end lost 0 bases, the J end lost 7 bases, and 9 bases lay between the germline ends. Germline loops: CDR1 LNHNV, CDR2 YYDKDF (reference sequence). This CDR3 contains 13 residues. Many counts were recorded for this clonotype. Combining iRepertoire HTBI primers with Arm-PCR of CDR3 regions, the authors built TCR beta libraries. Using its own MiXCR run on the multiplex PCR reads, TCRdb lists one record per CDR3 protein. The sample yields about 470,000 distinct CDR3 sequences, around 21% seen once.

The material was peripheral blood mononuclear cells (PBMCs), obtained when the disease was refractory, from a patient treated with antithyroid drugs. This receptor was obtained from a female donor with Graves disease. The chain carries TRBV15 and TRBJ1-2, with no clear D. The chain's CDR3 is CATSRDRSSGYTF. CDR3 bases: TGTGCCACCAGCAGAGATCGCAGTTCTGGCTACACCTTC.